This note documents a single T cell receptor beta chain sequence. Its antigen is currently unknown. V was clipped by 1 base and J by 3 bases, with 4 bases between them. Germline V lookup: CDR1 GTSNPN, CDR2 SVGIG (reference sequence). The CDR3 runs 11 residues. Only CD45RO-negative cells positively selected for CCR7 counted as naive CD8 cells, so terminally differentiated effector memory CD45RA+ cells were excluded. This record belongs to a study of shared clonotypes between healthy human individuals. Findings and limits, study-wide: Sampling involved blood alone; tissue repertoires likely differ. Naive subsets usually exceeded memory subsets in estimated richness.

It was across several immunoSEQ plates that each subset's genomic DNA was evenly split. Measured with immunoSEQ multiplex PCR; TCRdb has only the in-frame clones, and not every one. The sample has about 2.1 million clones, about 94% seen once. The chain combines TRBV30 with TRBJ2-7; D is ambiguous. Sequenced sample: naive CD8+ T cells from PBMCs. The origin of this receptor is a man aged 18 to 30 in good health. Some clones in this sample may be carry-over from other donors' samples. The chain's CDR3 is CAWSASYEQYF. In DNA form, the CDR3 reads TGTGCCTGGAGTGCGAGCTACGAGCAGTACTTC.